This TCR beta chain stems from a study of radiotherapy plus CTLA-4 blockade in lung cancer. Only a few counts were recorded for this clone. Its antigen is still unknown. Treatment of patients with chemo-refractory metastatic non-small-cell lung cancer consisted of focal radiation plus CTLA-4 blockade with ipilimumab. Findings of the study overall: Early shifts in blood T cell clones, with interferon-beta, reportedly predicted response best. Following radiotherapy plus ipilimumab, tumor-derived TCR clones expanded in the blood.

Measured with immunoSEQ multiplex PCR; TCRdb has only the in-frame clones, and not every one. This sample has fewer than 70,000 clones, with around 80% found just once. Here the sequenced sample was peripheral blood, taken from a patient treated with radiotherapy plus ipilimumab. This clonotype originated in a human donor with non-small cell lung cancer who had a complete response to radiotherapy plus ipilimumab.

The CDR3 region is CASSGQHEKLFF. In DNA form, the CDR3 reads TGTGCCAGCAGCGGGCAACATGAAAAACTGTTTTTT. The V and J genes are TRBV6-5 and TRBJ1-4; D is undetermined. The germline gives CDR1 MNHEY, CDR2 SVGAGI. Trimming left V 6 bases short and J 6 bases short, with 8 bases between. This CDR3 region has 12 residues.